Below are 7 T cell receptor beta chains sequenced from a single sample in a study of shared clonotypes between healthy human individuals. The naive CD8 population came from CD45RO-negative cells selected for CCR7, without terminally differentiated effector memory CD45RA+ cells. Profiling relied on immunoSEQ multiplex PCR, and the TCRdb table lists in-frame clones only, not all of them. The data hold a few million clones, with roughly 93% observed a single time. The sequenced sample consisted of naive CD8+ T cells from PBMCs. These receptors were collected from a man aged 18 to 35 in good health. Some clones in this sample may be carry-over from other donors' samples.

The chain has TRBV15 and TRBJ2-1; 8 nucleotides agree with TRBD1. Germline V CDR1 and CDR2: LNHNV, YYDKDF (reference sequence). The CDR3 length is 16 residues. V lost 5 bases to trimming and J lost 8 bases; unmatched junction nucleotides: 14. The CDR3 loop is CATSPGQVLPTHEQFF. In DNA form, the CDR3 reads TGTGCCACCAGCCCGGGACAGGTGCTCCCGACCCATGAGCAGTTCTTC.

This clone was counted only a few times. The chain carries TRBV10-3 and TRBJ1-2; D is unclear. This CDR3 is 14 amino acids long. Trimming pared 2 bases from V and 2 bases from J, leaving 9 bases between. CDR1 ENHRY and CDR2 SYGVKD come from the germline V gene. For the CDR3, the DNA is TGTGCCATCAGTGAGCACCCGGGGAACTATGGCTACACCTTC. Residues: CAISEHPGNYGYTF.

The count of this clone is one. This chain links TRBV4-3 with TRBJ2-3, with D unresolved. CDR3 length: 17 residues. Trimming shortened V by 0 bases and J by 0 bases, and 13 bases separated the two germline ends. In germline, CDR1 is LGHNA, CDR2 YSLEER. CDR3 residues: CASSQEVSLPSTDTQYF. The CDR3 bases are TGCGCCAGCAGCCAAGAAGTTTCACTACCGAGCACAGATACGCAGTATTTT.

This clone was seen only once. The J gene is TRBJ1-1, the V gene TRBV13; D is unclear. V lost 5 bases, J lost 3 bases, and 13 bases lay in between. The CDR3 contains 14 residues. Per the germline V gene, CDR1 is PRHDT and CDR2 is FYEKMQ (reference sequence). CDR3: CASSQSSADTEAFF. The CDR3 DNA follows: TGTGCCAGCAGCCAGAGCTCGGCGGACACTGAAGCTTTCTTT.

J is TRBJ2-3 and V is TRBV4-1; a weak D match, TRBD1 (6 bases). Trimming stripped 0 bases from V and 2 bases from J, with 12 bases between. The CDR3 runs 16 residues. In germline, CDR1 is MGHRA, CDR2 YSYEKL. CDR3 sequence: CASSQDRTGLTDTQYF. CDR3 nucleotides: TGCGCCAGCAGCCAAGACCGCACAGGGCTCACAGATACGCAGTATTTT.

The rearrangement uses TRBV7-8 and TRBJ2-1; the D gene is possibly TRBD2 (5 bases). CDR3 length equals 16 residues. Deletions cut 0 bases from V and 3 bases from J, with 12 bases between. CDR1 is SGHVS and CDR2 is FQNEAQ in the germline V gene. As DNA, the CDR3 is TGTGCCAGCAGCTTAGCGGCCCGCCGGGACTACAATGAGCAGTTCTTC. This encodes CASSLAARRDYNEQFF.

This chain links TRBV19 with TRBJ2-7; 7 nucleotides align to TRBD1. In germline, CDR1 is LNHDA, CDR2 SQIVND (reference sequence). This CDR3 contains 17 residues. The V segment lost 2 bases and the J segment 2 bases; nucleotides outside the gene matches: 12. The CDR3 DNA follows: TGTGCCAGTAGTATAAAGTCGCGGACAGGTGGGACCTACGAGCAGTACTTC. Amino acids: CASSIKSRTGGTYEQYF.